This T cell receptor (beta chain) came from a study of shared clonotypes between healthy human individuals. Study in general: Aged 18 to 49, the donors were two women and a few men. Used for every donor were three CD4 naive, three CD4 memory, two CD8 naive and one CD8 memory plate.

Repertoires were generated with immunoSEQ multiplex PCR, while TCRdb's copy carries only in-frame clones and drops some. The sample lists roughly 2.5 million clones; approximately 92% were seen once. CDR3 length equals 15 residues. V was clipped by 6 bases and J by 6 bases, with 17 bases between them. Germline CDR1 and CDR2: SNHLY and FYNNEI. The source of this sequence is a man between 18 and 35 years old in good health. The chain carries TRBV2 and TRBJ2-2, with D perhaps being TRBD1 or TRBD2 (5 bases each). Sequencing was done on a sample of naive CD4+ T cells sorted from blood. Documented subset: CD45RA+ positively selected. CDR3 bases: TGTGCCAGCAGCGACCGGGACCACCCGGCCGGGGAGCTGTTTTTT. Translated, it gives CASSDRDHPAGELFF.